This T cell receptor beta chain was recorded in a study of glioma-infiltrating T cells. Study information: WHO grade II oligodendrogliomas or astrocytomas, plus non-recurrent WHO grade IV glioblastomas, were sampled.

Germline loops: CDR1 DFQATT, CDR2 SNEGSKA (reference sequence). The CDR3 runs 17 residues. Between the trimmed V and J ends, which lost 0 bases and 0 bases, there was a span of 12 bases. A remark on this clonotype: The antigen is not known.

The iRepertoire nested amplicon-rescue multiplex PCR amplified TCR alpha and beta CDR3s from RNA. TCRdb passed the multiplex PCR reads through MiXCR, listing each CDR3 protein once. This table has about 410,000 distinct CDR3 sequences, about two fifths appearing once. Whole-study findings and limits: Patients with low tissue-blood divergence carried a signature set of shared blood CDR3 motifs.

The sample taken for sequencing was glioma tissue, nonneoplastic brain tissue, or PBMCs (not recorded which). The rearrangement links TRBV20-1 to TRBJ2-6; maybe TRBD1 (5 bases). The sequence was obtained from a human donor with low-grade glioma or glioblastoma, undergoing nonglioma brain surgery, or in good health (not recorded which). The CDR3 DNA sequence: TGCAGTGCTAGAGACTCAGGGAACCCCTCTGGGGCCAACGTCCTGACTTTC. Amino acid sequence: CSARDSGNPSGANVLTF.